These 10 T cell receptor beta chains were sequenced from one sample in a study of CD8+ T cells in alopecia areata. Investigators isolated RNA and reverse transcribed it into cDNA to act as the sequencing template. Profiling relied on immunoSEQ multiplex PCR, and the TCRdb table lists in-frame clones only, not all of them. The repertoire holds about 69,000 clones, with 55% to 75% as singletons. Specimen: CD8+ T cells sorted from blood, collected at week 0. Every receptor here comes from a human donor with alopecia areata.

The chain couples TRBV30 to TRBJ2-3; TRBD2 matches at 10 bases. The V gene's germline CDR1 is GTSNPN and CDR2 SVGIG (reference sequence). CDR3 length equals 14 residues. The trim removed 5 bases at V and 4 bases at J, leaving 6 bases unmatched. CDR3 amino acids: CAWGAGGPADTQYF. The CDR3 DNA reads as TGTGCCTGGGGAGCGGGAGGGCCGGCAGATACGCAGTATTTT.

This clone was counted between two and nine times. This chain joins TRBV7-9 and TRBJ1-2, with D uncertain. The CDR3 runs 17 residues. The V and J ends lost 7 bases and 3 bases respectively, with 24 bases between them. In germline, CDR1 is SEHNR, CDR2 FQNEAQ (reference sequence). The CDR3 DNA is TGTGCCAGCACCAACTCTATGCGGGGAAAAAGGGACTATGGCTACACCTTC. It specifies CASTNSMRGKRDYGYTF.

The chain is built from TRBV30 and TRBJ2-1, with D possibly matching TRBD1 (5 bases). CDR3 length: 14 residues. From germline, CDR1 is GTSNPN and CDR2 SVGIG (reference sequence). The ends were cut back, 1 base at V and 3 bases at J, with 10 bases in the middle. In DNA, the CDR3 is TGTGCCTGGAGTGGGTGGACACGCTACAATGAGCAGTTCTTC. Amino acid sequence: CAWSGWTRYNEQFF. Complete variable domain (other parts from reference TRBV30 and TRBJ2-1): SQTIHQWPATLVQPVGSPLSLECTVEGTSNPNLYWYRQAAGRGLQLLFYSVGIGQISSEVPQNLSASRPQDRQFILSSKKLLLSDSGFYLCAWSGWTRYNEQFFGPGTRLTVL.

The chain has TRBV18 and TRBJ1-1; D ambiguous. The CDR3 extends over 14 amino acids. Trimming shortened V by 3 bases and J by 2 bases, and 10 bases separated the two germline ends. CDR1 is KGHSH, CDR2 LQKENI, per germline. The CDR3 loop reads CASSPPWRNTEAFF. CDR3 in DNA: TGTGCCAGCTCACCCCCCTGGCGAAACACTGAAGCTTTCTTT.

The rearrangement joins TRBV5-1 to TRBJ2-7, with 8 bases aligning to TRBD2. This CDR3 is 15 amino acids long. The germline CDR1 and CDR2 sequences are SGHRS and YFSETQ. With V trimmed by 4 bases and J by 4 bases, 10 bases remained unmatched. The CDR3 reads CASSPDGGRNYEQYF. The CDR3 region has the DNA TGCGCCAGCAGCCCAGATGGCGGGAGGAATTACGAGCAGTACTTC.

The rearrangement joins TRBV29-1 to TRBJ2-7, with 9 bases fitting TRBD1. Germline V gene lookup returns CDR1 SQVTM and CDR2 ANQGSEA. There are 15 residues in the CDR3. Trimming cost V 0 bases and J 4 bases; bases outside gene matches: 7. The CDR3 region is CSVEDNRGRGYEQYF. Here the CDR3 DNA reads TGCAGCGTTGAAGACAACAGGGGGCGCGGATACGAGCAGTACTTC.

This clone appeared once. This chain connects TRBV4-3 to TRBJ2-7; 9 nucleotides agree with TRBD1. Germline values: CDR1 LGHNA, CDR2 YSLEER. CDR3 length: 15 amino acids. V shed 3 bases and J 2 bases; nucleotides not matched to a gene: 5. The CDR3 loop reads CASSQGQGAAYEQYF. CDR3 coding DNA: TGCGCCAGCAGCCAGGGACAGGGAGCGGCCTACGAGCAGTACTTC.

V is TRBV18 and J is TRBJ2-7; 8 bases are a match to TRBD2. The CDR3 has 15 amino acids. Trimming took 0 bases from V and 2 from J; bases not matched to a gene: 3. The germline CDR1 and CDR2 sequences are KGHSH and LQKENI. Here the CDR3 reads CASSPPGLDTYEQYF. CDR3 sequence (DNA): TGTGCCAGCTCACCACCGGGACTAGATACCTACGAGCAGTACTTC.

The chain carries TRBV28 and TRBJ2-1, with a tentative D call TRBD1 (5 bases). V was trimmed by 10 bases and J by 8 bases, leaving 30 bases between them. Germline V lookup: CDR1 MDHEN, CDR2 SYDVKM. The CDR3 contains 17 residues. Written as DNA, the CDR3 is TGTGCCACCTATGGTGTCAGGGTCAAGTACGGGTTTCATGAGCAGTTCTTC. Translating it yields CATYGVRVKYGFHEQFF.

The chain links TRBV6-5 to TRBJ2-1, with 13 bases that match TRBD2. Germline values: CDR1 MNHEY, CDR2 SVGAGI. The junction had 6 bases not matched to a gene; V was cut back by 6 bases and J by 7 bases. The CDR3 is made up of 15 amino acids. The CDR3 DNA sequence: TGTGCCAGCAGCTTTACTAGCGGGGGGGCTAATGAGCAGTTCTTC. Residues: CASSFTSGGANEQFF.